This T cell receptor (beta chain) was recovered during a study of shared clonotypes between healthy human individuals. The germline V and J ends were trimmed by 1 base and 7 bases, with 10 bases remaining between them. Germline values: CDR1 SGHNT, CDR2 YENEEA. The CDR3 sequence is 13 residues long. Produced via immunoSEQ multiplex PCR; TCRdb's table is partial and in-frame only. Of around 600,000 clones in the sample, roughly 97% are singletons; the top ten hold around 0.057%. The sample taken for sequencing was naive CD4+ T cells sorted from blood. Subset described: CD45RA+ positively selected. The rearrangement uses TRBV11-3 and TRBJ1-2, with a weak D call TRBD1 (6 bases). The sequence derives from a young woman in good health. The CDR3 loop is CASSLADSFGYTF. The CDR3, as DNA: TGTGCCAGCAGCTTAGCGGACAGCTTTGGCTACACCTTC.